A single sample is the source of the 18 T cell receptor beta chains below, sequenced in a study of T cell clonotyping in hematopoietic cell transplantation. Time point in this sample: recipient sample about 28 days before transplant, after cytoreduction. The assay was immunoSEQ multiplex PCR, and TCRdb's table has in-frame clones only and misses some. The sample contains tens of thousands of clones, approximately 95% of which appear only once. The specimen was peripheral blood mononuclear cells, collected before stem cell transplant. These TCRs come from a man aged 35-49 years with chronic myeloid leukemia. Some clones in this sample may be carry-over from other donors' samples.

The chain combines TRBV5-8 with TRBJ1-4; 7 bases fit TRBD1. The germline CDR1 and CDR2 sequences are SGHTS and YDEGEE. V lost 6 bases to trimming and J lost 3 bases; unmatched junction nucleotides: 8. This CDR3 spans 15 amino acids. This CDR3 is CASNYNRGANEKLFF. CDR3 coding DNA: TGTGCCAGCAACTACAACAGGGGAGCTAATGAAAAACTGTTTTTT.

CDR3 residues: CASSPRTGNSPLHF. The CDR3 region has the DNA TGTGCCAGCTCACCTCGGACAGGAAATTCACCCCTCCACTTT. This chain uses TRBV18 with TRBJ1-6; 7 nucleotides line up with TRBD1. Germline-derived CDR1 and CDR2 are KGHSH and LQKENI. V was pared by 3 bases and J by 7 bases, with 3 bases of the junction left unmatched. The CDR3 runs to 14 residues.

This clone was observed a single time. V and J are TRBV6-1 and TRBJ1-5; no definite D call. CDR3 length: 15 amino acids. CDR1 and CDR2 from the germline V gene are MNHNS and SASEGT. Trimming pared 3 bases from V and 0 bases from J, leaving 9 bases between. CDR3 nucleotides: TGTGCCAGCAGTGATCAGAGCTATAGCAATCAGCCCCAGCATTTT. Translation gives CASSDQSYSNQPQHF.

The chain carries TRBV7-2 and TRBJ2-6; 8 bases match TRBD1. With 5 bases clipped from V and 2 bases from J, the junction kept 8 bases outside the gene matches. CDR1 is SGHTA, CDR2 FQGNSA, per germline. This CDR3 contains 17 residues. The CDR3 sequence: CASSPRQGAAGANVLTF. CDR3 in DNA: TGTGCCAGCAGCCCCCGGCAGGGGGCTGCTGGGGCCAACGTCCTGACTTTC.

The gene calls are TRBV4-3 and TRBJ2-1; D is possibly TRBD1 or TRBD2 (6 bases each). Germline V CDR1 and CDR2: LGHNA, YSLEER. The V and J ends lost 3 bases and 1 base respectively, with 13 bases between them. The CDR3 consists of 16 residues. CDR3 loop: CASSHRRGVSYNEQFF. Written as DNA, the CDR3 is TGCGCCAGCAGCCACCGAAGGGGGGTTTCCTACAATGAGCAGTTCTTC.

Here the CDR3 reads CASSSDDYGGELFF. The CDR3 bases are TGCGCCAGCAGCTCGGATGACTACGGCGGGGAGCTGTTTTTT. J is TRBJ2-2 and V is TRBV5-1; TRBD2 might be the D (5 bases). V lost 3 bases, J lost 7 bases, and 13 bases lay in between. Germline CDR1 reads SGHRS; CDR2 reads YFSETQ. CDR3 length: 14 amino acids.

This chain connects TRBV4-3 to TRBJ1-3; D ambiguous. The germline V gene has CDR1 LGHNA and CDR2 YSLEER. Between the trimmed V and J ends, which lost 0 bases and 0 bases, there was a span of 6 bases. The CDR3 covers 15 residues. CDR3: CASSQELFSGNTIYF. The CDR3 bases are TGCGCCAGCAGCCAAGAACTCTTCTCTGGAAACACCATATATTTT.

The chain recombines TRBV7-9 with TRBJ1-1; D is undetermined. The CDR3 is made up of 13 amino acids. V was shortened by 5 bases and J by 0 bases, with 7 bases between the two germline ends. CDR1 is SEHNR and CDR2 is FQNEAQ in the germline V gene (reference sequence). The CDR3 bases are TGTGCCAGCAGCCGTCATCTGAACACTGAAGCTTTCTTT. Its protein is CASSRHLNTEAFF.

The sample holds one count of this clone. The CDR3, as DNA: TGTGCCAGTAGTGCGGGACAGGGCTACGAGCAGTACTTC. Encoded protein: CASSAGQGYEQYF. The chain has TRBV19 and TRBJ2-7; TRBD1 matches 9 bases. V was clipped by 5 bases and J by 3 bases; unmatched bases: 2. This CDR3 is 13 amino acids long. The germline V gene encodes CDR1 LNHDA and CDR2 SQIVND (reference sequence).

The V call is TRBV11-3, the J call TRBJ2-7; D ambiguous. The germline V gene encodes CDR1 SGHNT and CDR2 YENEEA. This CDR3 is built from 14 residues. With 1 base removed from V and 0 bases from J, the gap between germline ends came to 7 bases. CDR3 coding DNA: TGTGCCAGCAGCTTAGTGGGCAACTCCTACGAGCAGTACTTC. Protein product: CASSLVGNSYEQYF.

CDR3 sequence: CASSLRTSGETQYF. In DNA, the CDR3 is TGTGCCAGCAGCCTCCGGACTAGCGGAGAGACCCAGTACTTC. This chain uses TRBV5-4 with TRBJ2-5; 10 bases are a match to TRBD2. The trim removed 4 bases at V and 4 bases at J, leaving 4 bases unmatched. The CDR3 has 14 residues. Germline loops: CDR1 SGHNT, CDR2 YYREEE (reference sequence).

The chain employs TRBV7-2 and TRBJ1-1; TRBD1 matches 8 bases. The CDR3 length is 15 residues. The junction had 6 bases not matched to a gene; V was cut back by 5 bases and J by 1 base. Germline CDR1 is SGHTA and CDR2 is FQGNSA. The CDR3 DNA sequence: TGTGCCAGCAGCCTCTCAGGGACAGGGAACACTGAAGCTTTCTTT. This translates into CASSLSGTGNTEAFF.

V gene TRBV5-4 combines with J gene TRBJ2-7, with a tentative D call TRBD1 (6 bases). Germline V gives CDR1 SGHNT, CDR2 YYREEE (reference sequence). Trimming took off 3 bases at V and 2 bases at J, with 9 bases between the two ends. This CDR3 comprises 13 residues. The CDR3 is CASSSTGTYEQYF. Written as DNA, the CDR3 is TGTGCCAGCAGCTCGACAGGAACCTACGAGCAGTACTTC.

The chain employs TRBV5-6 and TRBJ2-3; no clear D gene. Deletions cut 2 bases from V and 3 bases from J, with 7 bases between. The CDR3 is made up of 13 amino acids. Germline lookup yields CDR1 SGHDT and CDR2 YYEEEE. The CDR3 here is CASSFPATDTQYF. CDR3 sequence (DNA): TGTGCCAGCAGCTTTCCGGCTACAGATACGCAGTATTTT. Full variable domain (missing parts from reference TRBV5-6 and TRBJ2-3): DAGVTQSPTHLIKTRGQQVTLRCSPKSGHDTVSWYQQALGQGPQFIFQYYEEEERQRGNFPDRFSGHQFPNYSSELNVNALLLGDSALYLCASSFPATDTQYFGPGTRLTVL.

The rearrangement links TRBV19 to TRBJ2-3; 9 bases line up with TRBD2. V trimming: 4 bases; J trimming: 6 bases; junction bases outside the gene matches: 2. The CDR3 sequence is 13 residues long. Germline CDR1 and CDR2: LNHDA and SQIVND (reference sequence). Here the CDR3 DNA reads TGTGCCAGTAGTAGCGGGGGGGCTGATACGCAGTATTTT. Its protein is CASSSGGADTQYF.

This clone was found once. The chain uses TRBV6-5 and TRBJ1-1; D is perhaps TRBD1 (5 bases). This CDR3 is built from 15 residues. V shed 0 bases and J shed 1 base, with 9 bases lying between them. Germline values: CDR1 MNHEY, CDR2 SVGAGI. The CDR3 DNA is TGTGCCAGCAGTTACTCAGCAGGGCAGAACACTGAAGCTTTCTTT. Amino acid sequence: CASSYSAGQNTEAFF.

The V call is TRBV5-1, the J call TRBJ2-1, with 11 bases identical to TRBD2. Germline CDR1 is SGHRS and CDR2 is YFSETQ. This CDR3 has 15 residues. V was clipped by 0 bases and J by 10 bases; unmatched bases: 6. This CDR3 reads CASSLDSGGAREQFF. The CDR3 nucleotides are TGCGCCAGCAGCTTGGATAGCGGGGGGGCTCGGGAGCAGTTCTTC.

The rearrangement uses TRBV7-2 and TRBJ1-6, with 9 bases identical to TRBD1. V was clipped by 1 base and J by 7 bases; unmatched bases: 5. CDR1 and CDR2 from the germline V gene are SGHTA and FQGNSA. This CDR3 has 16 residues. The CDR3 DNA reads as TGTGCCAGCAGCTTAGACAGGGGGCCGGGCAATTCACCCCTCCACTTT. Amino acids: CASSLDRGPGNSPLHF.